This is a list of T cell receptor beta chains from one sample in a study of T cell responses to AZD1222 COVID-19 vaccine. Measured with immunoSEQ multiplex PCR; TCRdb has only the in-frame clones, and not every one. The sample yields 95,000 to 150,000 clones, 90% seen once. The source was peripheral blood, collected on day 0 of AZD1222 vaccination. Source of these receptors: an adult in good health. CDR3s include the opening cysteine and the closing phenylalanine or tryptophan. A D gene is named only where the DNA matches it firmly. The listing skips clone size in some rows; elsewhere it reads once, few, many or a size class.

CASSLGSGSVTGELFF | TGCGCCAGCAGCTTGGGGAGCGGGAGCGTAACCGGGGAGCTGTTTTTT | TRBD2 | TRBV5-1 | NA | TRBJ2-2
CASSSYASEGTNTEAFF | TGTGCCAGCTCATCATATGCATCTGAGGGGACGAACACTGAAGCTTTCTTT | NA | TRBV18 | NA | TRBJ1-1
CASSVTGTTYEQYF | TGTGCCAGCAGTGTGACAGGAACGACCTACGAGCAGTACTTC | NA | TRBV27 | NA | TRBJ2-7
CASRPIRDGLYNSPLHF | TGTGCCAGCAGACCCATCCGGGACGGACTTTATAATTCACCCCTCCACTTT | NA | TRBV27 | NA | TRBJ1-6
CASSTSGPATNQPQHF | TGTGCCAGCAGTACGTCAGGGCCCGCAACCAATCAGCCCCAGCATTTT | NA | TRBV28 | NA | TRBJ1-5
CASSLWGAGRNQPQHF | TGTGCCAGCAGCTTATGGGGGGCTGGTCGCAATCAGCCCCAGCATTTT | NA | TRBV5-6 | NA | TRBJ1-5
CASSPDVRGMSYEQYF | TGCGCCAGCAGCCCGGACGTCCGCGGGATGTCCTACGAGCAGTACTTC | NA | TRBV5-1 | NA | TRBJ2-7
CSVIIQVAEAEAFF | TGCAGCGTTATAATACAGGTTGCGGAGGCTGAAGCTTTCTTT | NA | TRBV29-1 | NA | TRBJ1-1
CATSRTSRGWASYEQYF | TGTGCCACCAGCAGAACATCCAGGGGATGGGCTTCCTACGAGCAGTACTTC | NA | TRBV15 | NA | TRBJ2-7
CASSTSGLPYNEQFF | TGTGCCAGCAGCACTAGCGGGTTGCCCTACAATGAGCAGTTCTTC | TRBD2 | TRBV11-2 | NA | TRBJ2-1
CASSIEQPYEQYF | TGTGCCAGTAGTATTGAACAACCCTACGAGCAGTACTTC | NA | TRBV19 | NA | TRBJ2-7
CASSLNSLYQETQYF | TGCGCCAGCAGCTTGAACAGCCTGTACCAAGAGACCCAGTACTTC | NA | TRBV5-1 | NA | TRBJ2-5
CASSPNRATNEKLFF | TGTGCCAGCAGCCCCAATCGGGCAACTAATGAAAAACTGTTTTTT | NA | TRBV7-8 | NA | TRBJ1-4
CASSLRTYSNQPQHF | TGTGCCAGCAGCCTTCGAACTTATAGCAATCAGCCCCAGCATTTT | NA | TRBV28 | once | TRBJ1-5
CASRAGTANYGYTF | TGTGCCAGCCGAGCAGGGACAGCTAACTATGGCTACACCTTC | TRBD1 | TRBV6-5 | NA | TRBJ1-2
CASSSTSIGEQFF | TGTGCCAGCAGCTCGACTAGTATCGGTGAGCAGTTCTTC | NA | TRBV7-2 | NA | TRBJ2-1
CASSLRGTAGTSDNEQFF | TGTGCCAGCAGCTTACGGGGGACAGCCGGGACTAGCGACAATGAGCAGTTCTTC | TRBD2 | TRBV11-2 | NA | TRBJ2-1
CASSQDHKGGRYEKLFF | TGCGCCAGCAGCCAAGATCACAAGGGCGGGAGGTATGAAAAACTGTTTTTT | NA | TRBV4-3 | NA | TRBJ1-4
CASSPPRAELAKNIQYF | TGTGCCAGCAGCCCCCCCCGGGCGGAACTAGCCAAAAACATTCAGTACTTC | NA | TRBV7-9 | NA | TRBJ2-4
CAWNPPGQSNTIYF | TGTGCCTGGAACCCCCCGGGACAGTCAAACACCATATATTTT | TRBD1 | TRBV30 | NA | TRBJ1-3
CASRLQGRGTEAFF | TGTGCCAGCAGATTGCAGGGGAGGGGCACTGAAGCTTTCTTT | NA | TRBV27 | NA | TRBJ1-1
CASRAIGQSPVTQYF | TGTGCCAGCAGAGCTATAGGACAGTCCCCTGTTACGCAGTATTTT | NA | TRBV5-5 | NA | TRBJ2-3
CASSLDSNYGYTF | TGTGCCAGCAGCTTAGACAGCAACTATGGCTACACCTTC | NA | TRBV11-2 | few | TRBJ1-2
CASSFNQGWNTEAFF | TGTGCCAGCTCATTCAATCAGGGGTGGAACACTGAAGCTTTCTTT | NA | TRBV18 | NA | TRBJ1-1
CASSPRQGVGTEAFF | TGCGCCAGCAGCCCCAGACAGGGGGTGGGCACTGAAGCTTTCTTT | TRBD1 | TRBV5-1 | NA | TRBJ1-1
CASSLLARGEQYF | TGTGCCAGCAGTTTGTTAGCTCGAGGCGAGCAGTACTTC | NA | TRBV28 | NA | TRBJ2-7
CASGRAGFGETQYF | TGTGCCAGCGGGAGGGCAGGGTTCGGGGAGACCCAGTACTTC | TRBD2 | TRBV25-1 | NA | TRBJ2-5
CASRRGGGELFF | TGTGCCAGCCGCCGTGGTGGCGGGGAGCTGTTTTTT | NA | TRBV12-3/TRBV12-4 | NA | TRBJ2-2
CASSQISWDNEKLFF | TGTGCCAGCAGCCAAATCTCCTGGGATAATGAAAAACTGTTTTTT | NA | TRBV3-1/TRBV3-2 | NA | TRBJ1-4
CASSVELMGRSSGNTIYF | TGTGCCAGCAGCGTAGAGTTGATGGGACGTTCCTCTGGAAACACCATATATTTT | NA | TRBV9 | NA | TRBJ1-3
CAISESLAGGGEQYF | TGTGCCATCAGTGAGTCGCTAGCGGGAGGTGGCGAGCAGTACTTC | TRBD2 | TRBV10-3 | NA | TRBJ2-7
CASRPSRPGEKLFF | TGCGCCAGCCGACCGAGTAGGCCCGGGGAAAAACTGTTTTTT | NA | TRBV5-1 | NA | TRBJ1-4
CASKYTRTGNYNEQFF | TGTGCCAGTAAGTATACTAGGACAGGAAACTACAATGAGCAGTTCTTC | TRBD1 | TRBV19 | once | TRBJ2-1
CASSPLQAAPDTEAFF | TGTGCCAGTAGTCCCCTCCAGGCCGCCCCGGACACTGAAGCTTTCTTT | NA | TRBV19 | NA | TRBJ1-1
CASSSTGGRGWTEAFF | TGTGCCAGCAGCTCAACAGGGGGCAGAGGATGGACTGAAGCTTTCTTT | TRBD1 | TRBV28 | NA | TRBJ1-1
CASKTGAGRATDTQYF | TGTGCCAGCAAGACAGGGGCCGGTAGGGCGACAGATACGCAGTATTTT | TRBD1 | TRBV28 | NA | TRBJ2-3
CASSTGTTAREKLFF | TGTGCCAGCTCAACGGGGACTACGGCGAGGGAAAAACTGTTTTTT | NA | TRBV18 | NA | TRBJ1-4
CASSQKGPYGYTF | TGCGCCAGCAGCCAAAAGGGGCCCTATGGCTACACCTTC | NA | TRBV4-1 | NA | TRBJ1-2
CASSQGSGVNYEQYF | TGTGCCAGCAGTCAAGGGAGCGGAGTGAATTACGAGCAGTACTTC | NA | TRBV2 | NA | TRBJ2-7
CASSQGQGPQETQYF | TGCGCCAGCAGCCAAGGACAGGGGCCCCAAGAGACCCAGTACTTC | TRBD1 | TRBV5-1 | NA | TRBJ2-5
CASSKGLAGGGTGELFF | TGTGCCAGCAGCAAGGGACTAGCGGGAGGGGGGACCGGGGAGCTGTTTTTT | NA | TRBV21-1 | once | TRBJ2-2
CASSLSAPGNQPQHF | TGTGCCAGCAGTTTATCCGCCCCCGGGAATCAGCCCCAGCATTTT | NA | TRBV28 | NA | TRBJ1-5
CASSYGETQYF | TGTGCCAGCAGTTACGGGGAGACCCAGTACTTC | NA | TRBV6-2/TRBV6-3 | few | TRBJ2-5
CASSPPTSTDTQYF | TGTGCCAGCAGCCCACCGACTAGCACAGATACGCAGTATTTT | NA | TRBV7-9 | NA | TRBJ2-3
CASTSVATNEKLFF | TGTGCCAGCACCTCGGTTGCAACTAATGAAAAACTGTTTTTT | NA | TRBV28 | NA | TRBJ1-4
CAISELPIYEQYF | TGTGCCATCAGTGAGTTACCGATCTACGAGCAGTACTTC | NA | TRBV10-3 | NA | TRBJ2-7
CASSLESGAGGGYTF | TGCGCCAGCAGCTTGGAATCGGGGGCCGGTGGTGGCTACACCTTC | NA | TRBV5-1 | few | TRBJ1-2
CASSNRLAGSYNEQFF | TGTGCCAGTAGTAATCGACTAGCGGGGTCCTACAATGAGCAGTTCTTC | TRBD2 | TRBV19 | NA | TRBJ2-1
CASSVGLASRPGANVLTF | TGTGCCAGCAGCGTAGGTCTGGCTAGTCGTCCTGGGGCCAACGTCCTGACTTTC | NA | TRBV9 | NA | TRBJ2-6
CASSFGRRMNTEAFF | TGTGCCAGCAGTTTCGGAAGGCGGATGAACACTGAAGCTTTCTTT | NA | TRBV27 | NA | TRBJ1-1
CASSYAPSTNEKLFF | TGTGCCAGCAGTTACGCCCCATCAACTAATGAAAAACTGTTTTTT | NA | TRBV6-5 | NA | TRBJ1-4
CASSQERLAREQYF | TGTGCCAGCAGCCAAGAGAGACTAGCACGCGAGCAGTACTTC | TRBD2 | TRBV4-2 | NA | TRBJ2-7
CSGQLGETQYF | TGCAGTGGTCAGCTTGGAGAGACCCAGTACTTC | NA | TRBV20-1 | NA | TRBJ2-5
CASSRTGGSFEQYF | TGTGCCAGCAGCCGTACAGGAGGGTCGTTCGAGCAGTACTTC | NA | TRBV13 | few | TRBJ2-7
CASSQGASGRVGDTQYF | TGTGCCAGCAGCCAAGGGGCTAGCGGGAGAGTCGGAGATACGCAGTATTTT | TRBD2 | TRBV3-1/TRBV3-2 | NA | TRBJ2-3